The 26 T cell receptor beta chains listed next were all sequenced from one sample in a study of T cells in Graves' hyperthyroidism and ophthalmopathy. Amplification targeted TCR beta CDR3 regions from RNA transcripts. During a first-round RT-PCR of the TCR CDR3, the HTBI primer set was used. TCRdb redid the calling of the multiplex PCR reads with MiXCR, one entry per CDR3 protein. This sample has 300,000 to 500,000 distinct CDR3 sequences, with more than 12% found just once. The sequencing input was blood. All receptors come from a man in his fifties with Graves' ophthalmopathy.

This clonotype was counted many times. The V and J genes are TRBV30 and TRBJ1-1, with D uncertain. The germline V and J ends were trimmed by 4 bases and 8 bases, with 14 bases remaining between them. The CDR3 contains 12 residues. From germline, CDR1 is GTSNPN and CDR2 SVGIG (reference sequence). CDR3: CAWNSPGGEAFF. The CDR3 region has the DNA TGTGCCTGGAATTCACCCGGTGGGGAAGCTTTCTTT.

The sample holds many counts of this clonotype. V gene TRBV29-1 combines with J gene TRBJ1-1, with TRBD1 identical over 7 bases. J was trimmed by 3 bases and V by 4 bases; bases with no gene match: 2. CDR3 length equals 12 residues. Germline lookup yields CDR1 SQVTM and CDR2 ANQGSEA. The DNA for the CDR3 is TGCAGCGTTGGCAGGGGGGACACTGAAGCTTTCTTT. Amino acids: CSVGRGDTEAFF.

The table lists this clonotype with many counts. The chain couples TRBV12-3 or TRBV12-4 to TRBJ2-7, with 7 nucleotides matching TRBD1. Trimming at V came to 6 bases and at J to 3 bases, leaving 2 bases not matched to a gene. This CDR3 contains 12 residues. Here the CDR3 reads CASSYRGYEQYF. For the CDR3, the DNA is TGTGCCAGCAGCTACAGGGGCTACGAGCAGTACTTC.

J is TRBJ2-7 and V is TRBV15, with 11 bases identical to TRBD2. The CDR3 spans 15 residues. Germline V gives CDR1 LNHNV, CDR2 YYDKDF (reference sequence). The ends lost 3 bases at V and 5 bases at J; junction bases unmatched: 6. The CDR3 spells CATSSSGRAFNEQYF. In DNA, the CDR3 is TGTGCCACCAGCAGTAGCGGGAGGGCGTTTAACGAGCAGTACTTC.

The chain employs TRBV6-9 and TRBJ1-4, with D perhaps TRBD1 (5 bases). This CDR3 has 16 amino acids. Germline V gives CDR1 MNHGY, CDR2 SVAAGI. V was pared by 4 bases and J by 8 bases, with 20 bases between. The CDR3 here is CASSFRRGTGREKLFF. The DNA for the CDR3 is TGTGCCAGCAGTTTTCGTCGAGGGACCGGCAGAGAAAAACTGTTTTTT.

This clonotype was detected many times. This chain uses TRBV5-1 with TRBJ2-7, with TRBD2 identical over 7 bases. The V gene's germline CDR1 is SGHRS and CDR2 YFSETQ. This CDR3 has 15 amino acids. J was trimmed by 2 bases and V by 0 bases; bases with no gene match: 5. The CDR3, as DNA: TGCGCCAGCAGCTTGGCACTAGCGAATCCCTACGAGCAGTACTTC. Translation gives CASSLALANPYEQYF.

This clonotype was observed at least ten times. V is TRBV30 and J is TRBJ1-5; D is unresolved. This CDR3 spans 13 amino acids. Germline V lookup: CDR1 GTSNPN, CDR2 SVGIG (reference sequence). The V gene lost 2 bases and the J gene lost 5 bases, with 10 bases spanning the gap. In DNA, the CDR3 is TGTGCCTGGAGTTGGGGTACTGATCAGCCCCAGCATTTT. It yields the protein CAWSWGTDQPQHF.

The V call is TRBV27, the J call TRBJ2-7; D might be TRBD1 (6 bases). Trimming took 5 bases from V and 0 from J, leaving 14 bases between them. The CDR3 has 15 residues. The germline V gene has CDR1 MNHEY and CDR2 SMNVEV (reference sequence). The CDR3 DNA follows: TGTGCCAGCAGTCGGACAGCCACCAGCTCCTACGAGCAGTACTTC. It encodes CASSRTATSSYEQYF.

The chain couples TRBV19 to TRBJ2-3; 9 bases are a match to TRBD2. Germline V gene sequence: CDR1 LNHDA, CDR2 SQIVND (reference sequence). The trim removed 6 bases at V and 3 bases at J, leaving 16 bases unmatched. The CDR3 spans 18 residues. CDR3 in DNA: TGTGCCAGTAGACCCCGAGGCGGGAGGGCCCCGGAAACAGATACGCAGTATTTT. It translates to CASRPRGGRAPETDTQYF.

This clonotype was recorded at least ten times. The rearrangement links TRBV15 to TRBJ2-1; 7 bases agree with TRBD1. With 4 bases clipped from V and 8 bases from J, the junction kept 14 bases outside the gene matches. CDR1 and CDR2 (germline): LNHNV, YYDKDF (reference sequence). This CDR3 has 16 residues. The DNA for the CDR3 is TGTGCCACCAGCAAAATAAGACAGGGTGGTGTCGATGAGCAGTTCTTC. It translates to CATSKIRQGGVDEQFF.

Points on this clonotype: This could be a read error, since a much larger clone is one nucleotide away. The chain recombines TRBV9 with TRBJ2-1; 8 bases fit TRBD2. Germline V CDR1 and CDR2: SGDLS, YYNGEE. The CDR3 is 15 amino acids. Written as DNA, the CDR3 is TGTGCCGGCAGCGTAGAGCTAGCGGGCCACAATGAGCAGTTCTTC. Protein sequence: CAGSVELAGHNEQFF.

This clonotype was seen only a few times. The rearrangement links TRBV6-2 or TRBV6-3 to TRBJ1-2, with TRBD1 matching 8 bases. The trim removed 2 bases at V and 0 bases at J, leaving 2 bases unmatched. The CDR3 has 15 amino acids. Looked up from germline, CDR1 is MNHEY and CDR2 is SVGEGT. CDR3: CASSYGGQANYGYTF. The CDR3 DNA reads TGTGCCAGCAGTTACGGGGGACAGGCTAACTATGGCTACACCTTC.

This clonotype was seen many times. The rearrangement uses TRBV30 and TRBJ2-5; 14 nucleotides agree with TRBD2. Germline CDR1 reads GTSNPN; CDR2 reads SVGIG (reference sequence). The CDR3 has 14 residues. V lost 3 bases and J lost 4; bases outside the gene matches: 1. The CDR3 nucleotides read TGTGCCTGGAGCGGACTAGCGGGAGGAGAGACCCAGTACTTC. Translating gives CAWSGLAGGETQYF.

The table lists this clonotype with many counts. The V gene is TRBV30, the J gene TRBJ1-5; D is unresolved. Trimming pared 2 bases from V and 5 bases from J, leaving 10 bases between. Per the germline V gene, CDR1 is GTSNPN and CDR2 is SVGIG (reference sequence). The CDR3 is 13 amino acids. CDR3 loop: CAWSWGGDQPQHF. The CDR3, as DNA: TGTGCCTGGAGTTGGGGTGGGGATCAGCCCCAGCATTTT.

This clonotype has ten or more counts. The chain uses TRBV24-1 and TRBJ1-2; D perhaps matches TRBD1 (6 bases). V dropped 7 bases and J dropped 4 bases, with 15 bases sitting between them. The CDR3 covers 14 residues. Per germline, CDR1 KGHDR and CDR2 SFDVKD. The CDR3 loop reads CATSARQEIYGYTF. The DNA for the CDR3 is TGTGCCACCAGCGCCCGACAGGAAATCTATGGCTACACCTTC.

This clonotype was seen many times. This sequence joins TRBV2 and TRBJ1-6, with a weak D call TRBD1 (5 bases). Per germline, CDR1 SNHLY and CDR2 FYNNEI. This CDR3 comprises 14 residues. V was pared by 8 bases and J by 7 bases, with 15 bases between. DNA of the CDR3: TGTGCCAGCCGGGACCCTTTAAGGAATTCACCCCTCCACTTT. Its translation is CASRDPLRNSPLHF.

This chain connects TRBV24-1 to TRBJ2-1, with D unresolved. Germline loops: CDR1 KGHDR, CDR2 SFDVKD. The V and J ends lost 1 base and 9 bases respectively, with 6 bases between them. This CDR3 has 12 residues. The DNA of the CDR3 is TGTGCCACCAGTGATTTAGGGATTGAGCAGTTCTTC. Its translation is CATSDLGIEQFF.

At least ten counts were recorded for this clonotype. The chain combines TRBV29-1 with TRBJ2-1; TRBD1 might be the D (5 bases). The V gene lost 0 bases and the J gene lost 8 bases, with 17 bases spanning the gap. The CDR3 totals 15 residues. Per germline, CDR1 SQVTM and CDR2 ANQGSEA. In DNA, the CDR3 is TGCAGCGTTGAAGATCCACAGGACGATATCGATGAGCAGTTCTTC. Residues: CSVEDPQDDIDEQFF.

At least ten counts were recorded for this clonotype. The CDR3 nucleotides read TGTGCCAGCAGCCCGACTAGCTCACAAGAGACCCAGTACTTC. Amino acids: CASSPTSSQETQYF. The chain combines TRBV11-2 with TRBJ2-5; 7 bases fit TRBD2. Germline loops: CDR1 SGHAT, CDR2 FQNNGV. V lost 5 bases to trimming and J lost 2 bases; unmatched junction nucleotides: 5. The CDR3 consists of 14 residues.

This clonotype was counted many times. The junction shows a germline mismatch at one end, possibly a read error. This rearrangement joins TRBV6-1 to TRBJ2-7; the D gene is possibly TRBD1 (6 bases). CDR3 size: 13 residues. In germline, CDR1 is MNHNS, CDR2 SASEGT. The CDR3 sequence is CASSLDRAYEQYF. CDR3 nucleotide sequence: TGCGCCAGCAGCTTGGACAGAGCCTACGAGCAGTACTTC.

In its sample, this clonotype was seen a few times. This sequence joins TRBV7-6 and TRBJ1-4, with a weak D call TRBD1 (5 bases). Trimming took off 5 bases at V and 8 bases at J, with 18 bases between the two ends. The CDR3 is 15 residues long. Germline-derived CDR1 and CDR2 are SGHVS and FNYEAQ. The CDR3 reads CASSPSPGFFEKLFF. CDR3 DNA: TGTGCCAGCAGCCCTTCCCCAGGGTTCTTCGAAAAACTGTTTTTT.

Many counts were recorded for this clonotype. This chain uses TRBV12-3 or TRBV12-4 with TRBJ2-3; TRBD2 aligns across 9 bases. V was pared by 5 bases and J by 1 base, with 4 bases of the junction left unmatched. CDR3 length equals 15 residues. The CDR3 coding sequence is TGTGCCAGCAGTCTGGGACTAGCCCGCACAGATACGCAGTATTTT. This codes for CASSLGLARTDTQYF.

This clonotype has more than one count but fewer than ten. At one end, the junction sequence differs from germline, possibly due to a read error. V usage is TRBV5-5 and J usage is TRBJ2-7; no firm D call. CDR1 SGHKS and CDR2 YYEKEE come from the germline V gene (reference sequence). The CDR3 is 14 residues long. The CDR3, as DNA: TGTGCCAGCAGTTACTCCCCATTCCCCTACGTGCAGTACTTC. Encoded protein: CASSYSPFPYVQYF. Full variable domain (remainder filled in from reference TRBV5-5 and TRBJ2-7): DAGVTQSPTHLIKTRGQQVTLRCSPISGHKSVSWYQQVLGQGPQFIFQYYEKEERGRGNFPDRFSARQFPNYSSELNVNALLLGDSALYLCASSYSPFPYVQYFGPGTRLTVT.

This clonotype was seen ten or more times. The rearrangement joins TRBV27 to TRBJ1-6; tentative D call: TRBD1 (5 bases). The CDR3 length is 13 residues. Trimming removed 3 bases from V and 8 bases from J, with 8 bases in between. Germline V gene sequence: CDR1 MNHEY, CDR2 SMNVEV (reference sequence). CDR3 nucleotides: TGTGCCAGCAGTTTGGGACGTGATTCACCCCTCCACTTT. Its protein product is CASSLGRDSPLHF.

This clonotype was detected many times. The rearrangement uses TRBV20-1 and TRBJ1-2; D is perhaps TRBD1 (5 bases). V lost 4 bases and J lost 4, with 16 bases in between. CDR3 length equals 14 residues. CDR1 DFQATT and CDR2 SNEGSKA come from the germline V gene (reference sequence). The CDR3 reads CSATPPQGIYGYTF. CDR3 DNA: TGCAGTGCTACTCCCCCGCAGGGCATCTATGGCTACACCTTC.

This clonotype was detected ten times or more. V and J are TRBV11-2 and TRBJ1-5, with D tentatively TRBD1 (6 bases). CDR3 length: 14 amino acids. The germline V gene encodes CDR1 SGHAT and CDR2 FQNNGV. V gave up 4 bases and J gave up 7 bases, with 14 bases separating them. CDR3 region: CASSSNRVGQPQHF. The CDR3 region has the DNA TGTGCCAGCAGCTCTAACAGGGTAGGGCAGCCCCAGCATTTT.